The T cell receptor (beta chain) under discussion was sequenced for a study of T cells in localized non-small cell lung cancer. The V gene's germline CDR1 is GTSNPN and CDR2 SVGIG (reference sequence). The CDR3 totals 12 residues. Germline trimming cut 7 bases from V and 2 bases from J; bases unmatched to any gene: 2. Of note for this clone: Its cognate antigen is unknown.

Overall study results and limits: There were a median 57 of the top 100 tumor clones appearing in adjacent lung. A higher density of T cells in blood coincided with extended overall survival.

The protocol was immunoSEQ multiplex PCR, while the TCRdb copy is restricted to in-frame clones and leaves out a portion. The table includes about 720 clones, around 26% detected once. Each adjacent lung sample was taken at least 2 cm from the tumor margin and was free of atypia. The TCR sequence derives from a man between 40 and 70 years old with stage III lung adenocarcinoma. The rearrangement links TRBV30 to TRBJ1-5; 7 bases line up with TRBD1. The material sequenced was normal lung tissue next to the tumor, taken before any cancer treatment. CDR3 residues: CASTGCNQPQHF. CDR3 DNA sequence: TGTGCCTCGACAGGGTGCAATCAGCCCCAGCATTTT.